This T cell receptor (beta chain) was recovered during a study of response to subunit inactivated influenza vaccine. This clonotype occurred a few times. The antigen is not known. The CDR3 is 15 amino acids. Germline assignment: CDR1 DFQATT and CDR2 SNEGSKA (reference sequence). The V and J ends lost 0 bases and 2 bases respectively, with 11 bases between them. TCRdb ran MiXCR on the RT-PCR reads and lists one entry per CDR3 protein. The table includes around 480,000 distinct CDR3 sequences, 9.5% to 12% detected once. Regarding the study as a whole: Seasonal influenza vaccination, on each occasion, was suggested by the authors to recruit few new T cells.

V and J are TRBV20-1 and TRBJ2-1; TRBD2 might be the D (6 bases). The input for sequencing was PBMCs from blood, taken 45 days after vaccination. The TCR sequence derives from a man aged 50 to 60 who received an inactivated influenza vaccine. The CDR3 protein is CSARDSGTAYNEQFF. The CDR3 DNA reads TGCAGTGCTAGAGATTCCGGGACTGCCTACAATGAGCAGTTCTTC.